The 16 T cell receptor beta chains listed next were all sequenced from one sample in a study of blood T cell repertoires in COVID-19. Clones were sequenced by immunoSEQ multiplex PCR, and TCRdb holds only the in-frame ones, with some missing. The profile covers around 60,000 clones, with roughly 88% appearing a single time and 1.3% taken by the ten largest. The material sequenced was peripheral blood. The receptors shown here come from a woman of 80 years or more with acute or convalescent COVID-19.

In DNA, the CDR3 is TGTGCCAGCAGTGAACCGACTAGCGGGAGTAGGAATAATAACTACAATGAGCAGTTCTTC. It translates to CASSEPTSGSRNNNYNEQFF. The chain couples TRBV6-1 to TRBJ2-1; 12 bases align to TRBD2. This CDR3 has 20 amino acids. In germline, CDR1 is MNHNS, CDR2 SASEGT. V trimming: 2 bases; J trimming: 3 bases; junction bases outside the gene matches: 14.

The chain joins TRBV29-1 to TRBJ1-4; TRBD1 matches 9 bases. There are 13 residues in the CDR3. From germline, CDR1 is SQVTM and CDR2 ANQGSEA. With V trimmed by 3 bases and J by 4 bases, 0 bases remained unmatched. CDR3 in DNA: TGCAGCGTTGAGGGACAGGGTAATGAAAAACTGTTTTTT. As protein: CSVEGQGNEKLFF.

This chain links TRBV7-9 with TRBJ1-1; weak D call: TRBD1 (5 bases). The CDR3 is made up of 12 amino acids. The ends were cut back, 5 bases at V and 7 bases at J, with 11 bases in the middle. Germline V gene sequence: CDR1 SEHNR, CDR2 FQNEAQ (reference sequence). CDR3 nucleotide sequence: TGTGCCAGCAGCAATACAGGTTATGAAGCTTTCTTT. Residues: CASSNTGYEAFF.

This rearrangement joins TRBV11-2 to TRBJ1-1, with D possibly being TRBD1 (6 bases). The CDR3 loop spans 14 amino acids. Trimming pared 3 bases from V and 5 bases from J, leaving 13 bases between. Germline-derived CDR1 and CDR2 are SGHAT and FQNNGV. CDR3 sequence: CASSLNRVGTEAFF. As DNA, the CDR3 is TGTGCCAGCAGCTTGAACAGGGTGGGAACTGAAGCTTTCTTT.

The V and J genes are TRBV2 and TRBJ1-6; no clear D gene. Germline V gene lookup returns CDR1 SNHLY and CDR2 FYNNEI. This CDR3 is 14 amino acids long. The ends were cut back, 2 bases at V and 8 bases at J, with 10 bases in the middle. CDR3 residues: CASSERRIDSPLHF. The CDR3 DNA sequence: TGTGCCAGCAGTGAAAGGCGGATAGATTCACCCCTCCACTTT.

The CDR3 loop is CASSQIRYLVLEQFF. The DNA for the CDR3 is TGTGCCAGCAGCCAAATCCGATACTTGGTACTAGAGCAGTTCTTC. The chain couples TRBV3-1 (or the pseudogene TRBV3-2) to TRBJ2-1, with D unresolved. The CDR3 contains 15 residues. Trimming cost V 2 bases and J 10 bases, with 18 bases left between them. Germline V lookup: CDR1 LGHDT, CDR2 YNNKEL (reference sequence).

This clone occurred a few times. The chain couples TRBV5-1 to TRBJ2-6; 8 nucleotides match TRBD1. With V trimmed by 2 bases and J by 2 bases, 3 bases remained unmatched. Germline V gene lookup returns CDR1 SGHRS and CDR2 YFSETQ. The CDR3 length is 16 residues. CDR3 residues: CASSFQGAAGANVLTF. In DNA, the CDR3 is TGCGCCAGCAGCTTCCAGGGGGCAGCTGGGGCCAACGTCCTGACTTTC.

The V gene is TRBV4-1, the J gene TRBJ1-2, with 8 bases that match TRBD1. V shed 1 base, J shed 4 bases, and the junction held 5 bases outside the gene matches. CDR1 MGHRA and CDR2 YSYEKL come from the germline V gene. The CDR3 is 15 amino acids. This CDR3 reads CASSQASGTGYGYTF. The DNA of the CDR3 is TGCGCCAGCAGCCAAGCCTCCGGGACAGGCTATGGCTACACCTTC.

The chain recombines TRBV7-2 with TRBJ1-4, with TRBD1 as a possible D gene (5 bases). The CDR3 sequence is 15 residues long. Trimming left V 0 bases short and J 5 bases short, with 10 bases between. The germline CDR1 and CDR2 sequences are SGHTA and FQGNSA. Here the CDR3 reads CASSLARQINEKLFF. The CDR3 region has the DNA TGTGCCAGCAGCTTAGCGCGACAGATAAATGAAAAACTGTTTTTT.

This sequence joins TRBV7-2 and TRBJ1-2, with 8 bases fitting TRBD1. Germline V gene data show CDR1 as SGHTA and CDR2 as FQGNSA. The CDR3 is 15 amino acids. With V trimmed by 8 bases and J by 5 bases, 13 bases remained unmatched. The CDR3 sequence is CASQPGTGGWYGYTF. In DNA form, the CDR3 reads TGTGCCAGCCAACCTGGGACAGGAGGATGGTATGGCTACACCTTC.

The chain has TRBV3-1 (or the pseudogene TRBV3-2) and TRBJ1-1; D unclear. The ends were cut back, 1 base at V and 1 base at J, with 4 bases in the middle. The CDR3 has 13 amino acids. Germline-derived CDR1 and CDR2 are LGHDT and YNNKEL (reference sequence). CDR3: CASSQGRNTEAFF. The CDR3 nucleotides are TGTGCCAGCAGCCAAGGCAGGAACACTGAAGCTTTCTTT.

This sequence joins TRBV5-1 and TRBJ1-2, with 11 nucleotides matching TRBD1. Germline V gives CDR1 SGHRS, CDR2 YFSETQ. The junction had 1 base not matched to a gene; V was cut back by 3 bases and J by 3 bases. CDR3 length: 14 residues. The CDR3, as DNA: TGCGCCAGCAGCTCGGGACAGGGGGACTATGGCTACACCTTC. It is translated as CASSSGQGDYGYTF.

CDR3 sequence: CASQLLSYADYGYTF. The CDR3 DNA reads TGTGCCAGCCAGCTATTATCGTACGCGGACTATGGCTACACCTTC. The gene calls are TRBV19 and TRBJ1-2, with D hard to call. CDR1 is LNHDA, CDR2 SQIVND, per germline (reference sequence). V shed 9 bases and J shed 3 bases, with 20 bases lying between them. The CDR3 runs to 15 residues.

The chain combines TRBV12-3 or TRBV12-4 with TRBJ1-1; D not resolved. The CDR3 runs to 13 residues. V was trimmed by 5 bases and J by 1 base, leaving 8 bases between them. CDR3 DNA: TGTGCCAGCAGTGAAGCGGGGAACACTGAAGCTTTCTTT. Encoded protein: CASSEAGNTEAFF.

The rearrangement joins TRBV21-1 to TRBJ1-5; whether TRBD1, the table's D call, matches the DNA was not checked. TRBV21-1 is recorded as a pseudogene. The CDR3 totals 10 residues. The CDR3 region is CARACIPQHF. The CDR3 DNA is TGTGCCAGGGCCTGCATACCCCAGCATTTT.

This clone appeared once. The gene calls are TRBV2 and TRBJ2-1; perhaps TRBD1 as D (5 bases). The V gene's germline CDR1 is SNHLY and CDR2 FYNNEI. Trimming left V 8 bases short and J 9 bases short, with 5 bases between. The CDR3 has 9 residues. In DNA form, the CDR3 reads TGTGCCAGCGGGGCTGAGCAGTTCTTC. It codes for CASGAEQFF.